Sequencing of this TCR beta chain was carried out in a study of blood T cell repertoires in COVID-19. Study background: Samples of COVID-19 (acute and convalescent) were obtained from the United States, Italy and Spain.

Germline values: CDR1 KGHSH, CDR2 LQKENI. V was trimmed by 2 bases and J by 11 bases, leaving 16 bases between them. The CDR3 is made up of 13 amino acids. TCRdb's copy holds only in-frame clones and misses some; the assay was immunoSEQ multiplex PCR. The table shows 68,000 or so clones, with about nine tenths occurring only once. In this sample, this clone turned up once. This TCR came from a man younger than 40 with acute or convalescent COVID-19. Sequenced sample: peripheral blood. V is TRBV18 and J is TRBJ2-7; possibly TRBD1 for D (6 bases). CDR3 in amino acids: CASSPGTKGDKYF. The CDR3 nucleotides read TGTGCCAGCTCACCAGGGACGAAGGGGGATAAGTACTTC.